The clone carrying this T cell receptor gamma chain turned up a few times. The antigen is not known. CDR3 length: 13 residues. The germline CDR1 and CDR2 sequences are VENAVY and YDSYNSRV. V lost 3 bases, J lost 6 bases, and 8 bases stayed unmatched. This specimen belongs to a study of Vδ1+ human thymocytes. Sequences come from RNA converted to cDNA by reverse transcription. CDR3 amplicons came from multiplex PCR with pooled V-gene forward and constant-region reverse primers. TCRdb reanalysed the multiplex PCR reads with CATT. Of some 9,000 gamma-chain clones in the sample, roughly 50% were seen once. Study-wide results and caveats: Highly polyclonal TRG and TRD repertoires with Gaussian CDR3 length distributions appeared in thymus. TRD repertoires were essentially private, unlike widely shared TRG clonotypes. Despite high sort purity, about a fifth of thymic T cell receptor delta sequences were Vdelta2.

After alphabeta T cell depletion, CD3+ Vdelta1+ Vdelta2- thymocytes were sorted. This TCR was recovered from a girl less than two years old who had congenital heart surgery. The sample consisted of Vdelta1+ gamma-delta thymocytes from the thymus. The subset: FACS-sorted CD3+ TCRalphabeta- TCRVdelta1+ TCRVdelta2- thymocytes. The chain employs TRGV8 and TRGJ1 or TRGJ2. For the CDR3, the DNA is TGTGCCACCTGGGATCCTCCCAGTTATAAGAAACTCTTT. This encodes CATWDPPSYKKLF.